Listed below are T cell receptor beta chains from one sample, sequenced in a study of spatial heterogeneity in lung cancer. TCRdb reprocessed the 5' RACE reads via MiXCR and lists one record per CDR3 protein. The sample contains around 20,000 distinct CDR3 sequences, around 19% of which appear only once. The sample consisted of PBMCs, taken at surgery. Source of these receptors: a male donor with early-stage non-small cell lung cancer. Each CDR3 is given with its conserved first and last residue. A D gene is named only where the DNA matches it firmly. Size tells how often a clone was seen (once, few, many) or the class of an expanded clone, and some rows leave it out.

CDR3aa	CDR3nt	v_gene	j_gene	abundance	d_gene	len
CASSLGTSFFYEQYF	TGTGCCAGCAGCCTTGGGACATCCTTTTTCTACGAGCAGTACTTC	TRBV2	TRBJ2-7	many	NA	15
CASSPGVAEAFF	TGTGCCAGCAGCCCAGGCGTAGCTGAAGCTTTCTTT	TRBV9	TRBJ1-1	many	NA	12
CASSRTGDGNTIYF	TGTGCCAGCAGTCGGACAGGGGATGGAAACACCATATATTTT	TRBV6-1	TRBJ1-3	NA	TRBD1	14
CASSLDGRDFRNIQYF	TGTGCCAGCAGTTTAGATGGCAGAGACTTCAGAAACATTCAGTACTTC	TRBV28	TRBJ2-4	many	NA	16
CASEGDGNTIYF	TGTGCCAGCGAGGGGGACGGAAACACCATATATTTT	TRBV6-6	TRBJ1-3	NA	NA	12
CASSEDRGQNNEQFF	TGTGCCAGCAGCGAGGACAGGGGGCAAAACAATGAGCAGTTCTTC	TRBV13	TRBJ2-1	many	TRBD1	15
CASSFRFSVEQYF	TGTGCCAGCAGCTTCCGTTTCTCAGTGGAGCAGTACTTC	TRBV11-1	TRBJ2-7	few	NA	13
CASSFSGLGETQYF	TGTGCCAGCAGTTTCTCAGGACTCGGGGAGACCCAGTACTTC	TRBV27	TRBJ2-5	many	NA	14
CASSGSLSYEQYF	TGCGCCAGCAGCGGGAGCTTATCCTACGAGCAGTACTTC	TRBV5-1	TRBJ2-7	NA	NA	13
CASSPIDQGGGEKLFF	TGTGCCAGCAGCCCAATCGACCAAGGGGGTGGAGAAAAACTGTTTTTT	TRBV6-6	TRBJ1-4	many	NA	16
CASSLGGSSGAMGTQYF	TGTGCCAGCAGCTTAGGAGGTTCAAGCGGGGCCATGGGGACCCAGTACTTC	TRBV7-8	TRBJ2-5	medium-sized	TRBD2	17
CASSYGRQGSYNSPLHF	TGTGCCAGCAGTTACGGGAGACAGGGCTCCTATAATTCACCCCTCCACTTT	TRBV6-6	TRBJ1-6	many	TRBD1	17
CASSSTGGGSYEQYF	TGTGCCAGCAGTTCCACAGGGGGCGGCTCCTACGAGCAGTACTTC	TRBV27	TRBJ2-7	NA	TRBD1	15
CASSVASGGAYGYTF	TGTGCCAGCAGCGTAGCTTCCGGGGGGGCCTATGGCTACACCTTC	TRBV9	TRBJ1-2	medium-sized	NA	15
CASSEGLGVSYEQYF	TGTGCCAGCAGCGAGGGATTAGGGGTCTCCTACGAGCAGTACTTC	TRBV7-3	TRBJ2-7	many	NA	15
CASSQGTGSSYGYTF	TGTGCCAGCAGCCAAGGGACAGGGTCTTCCTATGGCTACACCTTC	TRBV3-1	TRBJ1-2	NA	TRBD1	15
CASSVTGPANEQFF	TGCGCCAGCAGCGTGACGGGGCCCGCCAATGAGCAGTTCTTC	TRBV5-1	TRBJ2-1	few	NA	14
CASSQGRSGNTIYF	TGTGCCAGCAGCCAAGGCAGGTCTGGAAACACCATATATTTT	TRBV3-1	TRBJ1-3	NA	NA	14
CSVGKGENIQYF	TGCAGTGTAGGGAAGGGAGAAAACATTCAGTACTTC	TRBV20-1	TRBJ2-4	many	NA	12
CAIAGDPSGANVLTF	TGTGCCATCGCGGGAGACCCCTCTGGGGCCAACGTCCTGACTTTC	TRBV6-1	TRBJ2-6	NA	TRBD2	15
CASSLALGNNEQFF	TGTGCCAGCAGTTTAGCGCTGGGCAACAATGAGCAGTTCTTC	TRBV12-3/TRBV12-4	TRBJ2-1	NA	NA	14
CASRSGQGGSNSPLHF	TGTGCCAGCAGGTCGGGGCAGGGGGGTTCTAATTCACCCCTCCACTTT	TRBV27	TRBJ1-6	few	TRBD1	16
CASSQVIRDTQYF	TGTGCCAGCAGCCAAGTCATAAGAGATACGCAGTATTTT	TRBV4-2	TRBJ2-3	few	NA	13
CASSWTSGGSYEQYF	TGCGCCAGCAGCTGGACTAGCGGGGGTTCCTACGAGCAGTACTTC	TRBV5-1	TRBJ2-7	medium-sized	TRBD2	15
CSARDGGTNGYTF	TGCAGTGCTAGAGATGGGGGGACAAATGGCTACACCTTC	TRBV20-1	TRBJ1-2	many	NA	13
CSVERENTEAFF	TGCAGCGTTGAAAGGGAGAACACTGAAGCTTTCTTT	TRBV29-1	TRBJ1-1	many	NA	12
CASSPRTRGDTQYF	TGTGCCAGCAGCCCCCGGACACGGGGGGATACGCAGTATTTT	TRBV2	TRBJ2-3	few	NA	14
CASSQRSRSSYNEQFF	TGTGCCAGCAGCCAACGATCTAGGAGCTCCTACAATGAGCAGTTCTTC	TRBV7-8	TRBJ2-1	many	NA	16
CASGFRQTFSTHSYEQYF	TGTGCTAGTGGTTTCCGACAGACCTTCTCCACTCATTCCTACGAGCAGTACTTC	TRBV12-5	TRBJ2-7	many	NA	18
CASSLARFGAFF	TGTGCCAGCAGTTTAGCGCGGTTCGGAGCTTTCTTT	TRBV12-3/TRBV12-4	TRBJ1-1	NA	NA	12
CASSLDPGDTEAFF	TGTGCCAGCAGCTTAGATCCGGGGGACACTGAAGCTTTCTTT	TRBV7-3	TRBJ1-1	medium-sized	NA	14
CSATERTGELFF	TGCAGTGCTACGGAGAGAACCGGGGAGCTGTTTTTT	TRBV20-1	TRBJ2-2	few	NA	12
CASSSTGREAFF	TGTGCCAGCAGCTCTACCGGACGGGAAGCTTTCTTT	TRBV7-2	TRBJ1-1	few	NA	12
CASSQDFVGGQETQYF	TGCGCCAGCAGCCAAGATTTCGTTGGGGGCCAAGAGACCCAGTACTTC	TRBV4-1	TRBJ2-5	NA	NA	16
CASSEGLAGPTDTQYF	TGTGCCAGCAGTGAAGGACTAGCGGGGCCCACAGATACGCAGTATTTT	TRBV27	TRBJ2-3	NA	TRBD2	16
CSVAGYGFRKTEAFF	TGCAGCGTCGCAGGCTACGGTTTTCGGAAGACTGAAGCTTTCTTT	TRBV29-1	TRBJ1-1	NA	NA	15
CASRGTGSYGYTF	TGTGCCAGCAGAGGGACAGGGTCCTATGGCTACACCTTC	TRBV12-3/TRBV12-4	TRBJ1-2	NA	TRBD1	13
CASSPGEKLFF	TGTGCCAGCAGTCCTGGTGAAAAACTGTTTTTT	TRBV6-6	TRBJ1-4	medium-sized	NA	11
CSARDPRRSSYNEQFF	TGCAGTGCTAGAGATCCACGCCGGAGCTCCTACAATGAGCAGTTCTTC	TRBV20-1	TRBJ2-1	NA	NA	16
CASSLRTSPHNEQFF	TGTGCCAGCAGCTTAAGGACTAGTCCCCACAATGAGCAGTTCTTC	TRBV7-6	TRBJ2-1	medium-sized	TRBD2	15
CASSLRVLDTEAFF	TGTGCCAGCTCCCTAAGGGTACTAGACACTGAAGCTTTCTTT	TRBV19	TRBJ1-1	medium-sized	NA	14
CATVQGAYNSPLHF	TGTGCCACCGTACAGGGGGCCTATAATTCACCCCTCCATTTT	TRBV6-6	TRBJ1-6	medium-sized	TRBD1	14
CASSRRQGQGMNTEAFF	TGTGCCAGCTCACGCCGACAGGGACAGGGCATGAACACTGAAGCTTTCTTT	TRBV18	TRBJ1-1	medium-sized	TRBD1	17
CASSSTSGGALGQFF	TGTGCCAGCAGTTCGACTAGCGGGGGGGCCTTAGGGCAGTTCTTC	TRBV12-3/TRBV12-4	TRBJ2-1	NA	TRBD2	15
CSVRTAYEQYF	TGCAGCGTTAGGACAGCCTACGAGCAGTACTTC	TRBV29-1	TRBJ2-7	NA	NA	11
CASSMGREAKNIQYF	TGTGCCAGTAGTATGGGCAGGGAAGCCAAAAACATTCAGTACTTC	TRBV19	TRBJ2-4	few	NA	15
CASSAQGYGNTIYF	TGTGCCAGCAGCGCACAGGGGTACGGAAACACCATATATTTT	TRBV9	TRBJ1-3	once	TRBD1	14
CASTQDGWLRNTIYF	TGTGCCAGCACACAGGACGGATGGCTTCGAAACACCATATATTTT	TRBV6-6	TRBJ1-3	many	NA	15
CASSQRANYEQYF	TGTGCCAGCAGCCAACGTGCGAACTACGAGCAGTACTTC	TRBV3-1	TRBJ2-7	NA	NA	13
CASSPMGASDEQFF	TGTGCCAGCTCACCAATGGGAGCCAGTGATGAGCAGTTCTTC	TRBV18	TRBJ2-1	many	NA	14
CSARGEQSSYNSPLHF	TGCAGTGCTAGGGGGGAACAGAGCTCCTATAATTCACCCCTCCACTTT	TRBV20-1	TRBJ1-6	many	NA	16
CAPPRGAGTGELFF	TGCGCCCCCCCGCGGGGAGCTGGCACCGGGGAGCTGTTTTTT	TRBV10-1	TRBJ2-2	many	NA	14
CASSEGLAGLSTDTQYF	TGTGCCAGCAGTGAGGGACTAGCGGGCCTTAGCACAGATACGCAGTATTTT	TRBV6-1	TRBJ2-3	few	TRBD2	17
CASSVQFSGNTIYF	TGTGCCAGCAGCGTACAGTTCTCTGGAAACACCATATATTTT	TRBV9	TRBJ1-3	many	NA	14
CSARDKDREIYGYTF	TGCAGTGCTAGGGATAAGGACAGGGAGATCTATGGCTACACCTTC	TRBV20-1	TRBJ1-2	few	TRBD1	15